The 24 T cell receptor beta chains below were found in one sample sequenced in a study of T cells in Graves' hyperthyroidism and ophthalmopathy. TCR beta CDR3 region amplification was performed from RNA transcripts. First-round RT-PCR with HTBI primers amplified the TCR CDR3 region. TCRdb fed the multiplex PCR reads into MiXCR, producing one record per CDR3 protein. The sample lists hundreds of thousands of distinct CDR3 sequences, roughly a sixth seen once, with about 20% in the top ten. Input material: blood. These receptors came from a woman aged 18-29 years with Graves' hyperthyroidism.

This clonotype was observed a handful of times. A much more abundant neighbour one base away suggests this may be a read error. V usage is TRBV20-1 and J usage is TRBJ2-3, with 11 nucleotides matching TRBD2. The CDR3 spans 14 residues. The germline V gene has CDR1 DFQATT and CDR2 SNEGSKA (reference sequence). The CDR3 reads CSARGTSGTYTQYF. CDR3 nucleotides: TGCAGTGCTAGGGGGACTAGCGGCACATATACGCAGTATTTT.

The V call is TRBV7-9, the J call TRBJ2-7, with 8 bases matching TRBD2. The CDR3 is 15 amino acids. The ends lost 4 bases at V and 3 bases at J; junction bases unmatched: 8. In germline, CDR1 is SEHNR, CDR2 FQNEAQ (reference sequence). The CDR3 DNA is TGTGCCAGCAGCTCCAAGGGACTAGAAGGCTACGAGCAGTACTTC. It translates to CASSSKGLEGYEQYF.

Many counts were recorded for this clonotype. V usage is TRBV20-1 and J usage is TRBJ1-4, with TRBD1 as a possible D gene (6 bases). The CDR3 runs 13 residues. CDR1 is DFQATT and CDR2 is SNEGSKA in the germline V gene (reference sequence). Trimming cost V 5 bases and J 6 bases, with 13 bases left between them. The CDR3 is CSAPRPGDEKLFF. For the CDR3, the DNA is TGCAGTGCTCCCCGGCCAGGGGATGAAAAACTGTTTTTT.

The chain recombines TRBV28 with TRBJ2-2; 9 bases map to TRBD1. Germline-derived CDR1 and CDR2 are MDHEN and SYDVKM. The CDR3 runs 15 residues. Germline trimming cut 5 bases from V and 6 bases from J; bases unmatched to any gene: 7. The CDR3 bases are TGTGCCAGCAGTGTCCGGGACAGGGTGTCCGGGGAGCTGTTTTTT. This sequence encodes CASSVRDRVSGELFF.

In this sample, this clonotype turned up a few times. The CDR3 spells CASSPSGESYSPLHF. For the CDR3, the DNA is TGTGCCAGCAGTCCTTCAGGGGAGAGCTACTCACCCCTCCACTTT. The chain has TRBV6-2 or TRBV6-3 and TRBJ1-6; D may be TRBD1 (6 bases). In germline, CDR1 is MNHEY, CDR2 SVGEGT. Trimming took 5 bases from V and 10 from J, leaving 18 bases between them. The CDR3 is 15 residues long.

V is TRBV19 and J is TRBJ1-6; 8 bases are shared with TRBD1. The CDR3 consists of 19 residues. Germline V gene lookup returns CDR1 LNHDA and CDR2 SQIVND (reference sequence). The V gene end was trimmed by 0 bases and the J gene end by 2 bases; junction bases not matched to a gene: 9. This CDR3 reads CASSIDLLDREAYNSPLHF. The DNA of the CDR3 is TGTGCCAGTAGTATAGATCTATTGGACAGGGAGGCCTATAATTCACCCCTCCACTTT.

This clonotype was picked up a small number of times. The V and J genes are TRBV4-1 and TRBJ2-7; unclear D gene. In germline, CDR1 is MGHRA, CDR2 YSYEKL. V was shortened by 0 bases and J by 2 bases, with 8 bases between the two germline ends. This CDR3 has 14 amino acids. The CDR3 sequence is CASSQDVGTYEQYF. CDR3 coding DNA: TGCGCCAGCAGCCAAGATGTCGGCACCTACGAGCAGTACTTC.

The sample holds a few counts of this clonotype. CDR3 residues: CASSVEIHSRGEQFF. In DNA form, the CDR3 reads TGTGCCAGCAGCGTAGAGATTCATAGTAGGGGTGAGCAGTTCTTC. J is TRBJ2-1 and V is TRBV9, with D maybe TRBD1 (5 bases). CDR3 length: 15 amino acids. V lost 0 bases to trimming and J lost 9 bases, with 16 bases between them. Germline V gives CDR1 SGDLS, CDR2 YYNGEE.

The chain recombines TRBV5-1 with TRBJ2-2; 9 bases fit TRBD1. The CDR3 is made up of 16 amino acids. Trimming at V came to 2 bases and at J to 1 base, leaving 3 bases not matched to a gene. Per germline, CDR1 SGHRS and CDR2 YFSETQ. The CDR3 bases are TGCGCCAGCAGCTTTAGGGGACAGGGGAACACCGGGGAGCTGTTTTTT. Translating gives CASSFRGQGNTGELFF. Full variable domain (outside the CDR3, taken from reference TRBV5-1 and TRBJ2-2): KAGVTQTPRYLIKTRGQQVTLSCSPISGHRSVSWYQQTPGQGLQFLFEYFSETQRNKGNFPGRFSGRQFSNSRSEMNVSTLELGDSALYLCASSFRGQGNTGELFFGEGSRLTVL.

This CDR3 reads CASSWTRDNEQFF. CDR3 nucleotides: TGTGCCAGTAGTTGGACTAGGGACAATGAGCAGTTCTTC. The chain recombines TRBV19 with TRBJ2-1, with 7 bases identical to TRBD2. This CDR3 contains 13 residues. V trimming: 5 bases; J trimming: 5 bases; junction bases outside the gene matches: 3. CDR1 LNHDA and CDR2 SQIVND come from the germline V gene (reference sequence). Filled out from reference TRBV19 and TRBJ2-1, the complete variable domain reads DGGITQSPKYLFRKEGQNVTLSCEQNLNHDAMYWYRQDPGQGLRLIYYSQIVNDFQKGDIAEGYSVSREKKESFPLTVTSAQKNPTAFYLCASSWTRDNEQFFGPGTRLTVL.

At least ten counts were recorded for this clonotype. This rearrangement joins TRBV5-1 to TRBJ1-4; TRBD1 agrees at 8 bases. The CDR3 extends over 15 amino acids. The V and J ends lost 3 bases and 3 bases, in that order; junction bases with no gene match: 4. CDR1 and CDR2 (germline): SGHRS, YFSETQ. The CDR3, as DNA: TGCGCCAGCAGCTCGACAGGGGCCGCTAATGAAAAACTGTTTTTT. Translating it yields CASSSTGAANEKLFF.

This clonotype was counted many times. The V gene is TRBV5-6, the J gene TRBJ2-1, with TRBD2 matching over 7 bases. This CDR3 is built from 13 residues. The germline V gene has CDR1 SGHDT and CDR2 YYEEEE. V trimming: 0 bases; J trimming: 12 bases; junction bases outside the gene matches: 6. This CDR3 reads CASSLGEGPRQFF. DNA for the CDR3: TGTGCCAGCAGCTTGGGGGAGGGCCCGAGGCAGTTCTTC.

The chain recombines TRBV10-3 with TRBJ1-1; TRBD1 might be the D (5 bases). Germline V CDR1 and CDR2: ENHRY, SYGVKD. V dropped 6 bases and J dropped 6 bases, with 11 bases sitting between them. This CDR3 region has 12 residues. The CDR3 nucleotides are TGTGCCATCAGGCCCAGGGATGCTGAAGCTTTCTTT. Translated: CAIRPRDAEAFF.

This clonotype came up a few times. The chain recombines TRBV10-1 with TRBJ2-6, with D unclear. The V end was cut by 3 bases, the J end by 3 bases, with 6 bases between. This CDR3 is 14 amino acids long. Germline loops: CDR1 WNHNN, CDR2 SYGVQD (reference sequence). CDR3 DNA sequence: TGCGCCAGCAGTGAAACGAGTGGGGCCAACGTCCTGACTTTC. Amino acids: CASSETSGANVLTF.

This clonotype was recorded many times. The chain joins TRBV15 to TRBJ1-2; no reliable D call. The germline gives CDR1 LNHNV, CDR2 YYDKDF (reference sequence). This CDR3 is 15 amino acids long. The V end lost 1 base, the J end lost 4 bases, and 13 bases lay between the germline ends. CDR3 loop: CATSRVLDGAYGYTF. CDR3 nucleotide sequence: TGTGCCACCAGCAGAGTCCTAGACGGAGCCTATGGCTACACCTTC.

This clonotype was seen repeatedly, ten times or more. This chain uses TRBV12-3 or TRBV12-4 with TRBJ1-2; D gene ambiguous. The CDR3 covers 18 residues. The V end was cut by 5 bases, the J end by 0 bases, with 22 bases between. CDR3 coding DNA: TGTGCCAGCAGTCCCAGAAAGGGTCGTTCGGTGGCTAACTATGGCTACACCTTC. Its translation is CASSPRKGRSVANYGYTF.

This clonotype was found a few times. The chain uses TRBV11-2 and TRBJ2-7; 9 bases fit TRBD1. In germline, CDR1 is SGHAT, CDR2 FQNNGV. J gave up 9 bases and V 4 bases, and 16 bases lay outside the gene matches. The CDR3 runs 16 residues. The CDR3 region is CASSSGRGDRALRQYF. CDR3 DNA: TGTGCCAGCAGCTCCGGTAGGGGGGACAGGGCCCTCCGGCAGTACTTC.

The genes are TRBV14 and TRBJ2-2; D not resolved. The CDR3 sequence is 14 residues long. Trimming took off 1 base at V and 4 bases at J, with 7 bases between the two ends. The V gene's germline CDR1 is SGHDN and CDR2 FVKESK. The CDR3 region has the DNA TGTGCCAGCAGCCAAGCCGTGCGCACCGGGGAGCTGTTTTTT. Translating it yields CASSQAVRTGELFF.

In its sample, this clonotype was seen a few times. The chain recombines TRBV2 with TRBJ2-5, with D hard to call. The V gene lost 0 bases and the J gene lost 12 bases, with 14 bases spanning the gap. Germline CDR1 SNHLY, CDR2 FYNNEI. The CDR3 spans 13 residues. CDR3 DNA: TGTGCCAGCAGTGAAGCGCTTTTTTCCGAAAAGTACTTC. Its translation is CASSEALFSEKYF.

The table lists this clonotype with a few counts. The chain is built from TRBV5-5 and TRBJ2-7, with D maybe TRBD2 (5 bases). CDR1 is SGHKS, CDR2 YYEKEE, per germline (reference sequence). The CDR3 loop spans 15 amino acids. Trimming pared 7 bases from V and 0 bases from J, leaving 17 bases between. CDR3 nucleotides: TGTGCCAGCCAATATACATCGGGGAGCTCCTACGAGCAGTACTTC. Amino acids: CASQYTSGSSYEQYF.

This rearrangement joins TRBV5-1 to TRBJ2-1; D gene uncertain. The germline CDR1 and CDR2 sequences are SGHRS and YFSETQ. Trimming removed 4 bases at V and 0 bases at J, with 11 bases between. The CDR3 contains 15 residues. The CDR3 reads CASSVQKGSYNEQFF. In nucleotides, the CDR3 is TGCGCCAGCAGCGTACAGAAAGGCTCCTACAATGAGCAGTTCTTC.

At least ten counts were recorded for this clonotype. One end of the junction fails to match germline, which may point to a read error. V is TRBV20-1 and J is TRBJ2-1; TRBD1 matches at 9 bases. The CDR3 totals 14 residues. Looked up from germline, CDR1 is DFQATT and CDR2 is SNEGSKA (reference sequence). The CDR3 region has the DNA TGCAGTGCTACAACCGGGACAGGGTACATTGAGCAGTTCTTC. This sequence encodes CSATTGTGYIEQFF.

The V gene is TRBV6-1, the J gene TRBJ2-7, with D possibly TRBD2 on 5 matching bases. Trimming left V 4 bases short and J 2 bases short, with 12 bases between. The CDR3 is 14 residues long. Germline V gives CDR1 MNHNS, CDR2 SASEGT. The CDR3 spells CASSGPRETYEQYF. As DNA, the CDR3 is TGTGCCAGCAGTGGGCCTCGGGAAACCTACGAGCAGTACTTC.

This clonotype was recorded many times. The chain has TRBV2 and TRBJ2-3, with TRBD2 matching 7 bases. Germline CDR1 is SNHLY and CDR2 is FYNNEI. V lost 7 bases, J lost 0 bases, and 16 bases stayed unmatched. The CDR3 has 18 amino acids. The CDR3 loop is CASKHLSLGAGSTDTQYF. CDR3 bases: TGTGCCAGCAAACATCTATCGTTAGGAGCGGGGAGCACAGATACGCAGTATTTT.